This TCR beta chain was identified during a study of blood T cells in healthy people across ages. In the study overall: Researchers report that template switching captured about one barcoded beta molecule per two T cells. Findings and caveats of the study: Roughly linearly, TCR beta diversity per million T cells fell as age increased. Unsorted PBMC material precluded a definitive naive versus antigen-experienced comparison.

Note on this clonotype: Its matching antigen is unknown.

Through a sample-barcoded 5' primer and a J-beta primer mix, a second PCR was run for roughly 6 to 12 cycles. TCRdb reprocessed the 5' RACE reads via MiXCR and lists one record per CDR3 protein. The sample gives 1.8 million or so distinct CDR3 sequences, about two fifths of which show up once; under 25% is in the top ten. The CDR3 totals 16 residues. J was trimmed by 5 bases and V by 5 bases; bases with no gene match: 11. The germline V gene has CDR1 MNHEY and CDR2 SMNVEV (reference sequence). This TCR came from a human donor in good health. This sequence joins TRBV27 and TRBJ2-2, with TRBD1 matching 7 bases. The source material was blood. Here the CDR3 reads CASSPSTGEKTGELFF. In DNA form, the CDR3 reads TGTGCCAGCAGTCCATCAACAGGGGAGAAGACCGGGGAGCTGTTTTTT.